A selection of T cell receptor beta chains follows, all from one sample in a study of shared clonotypes between healthy human individuals. The data were produced by immunoSEQ multiplex PCR, yet TCRdb's version contains in-frame clones alone and is incomplete. The sample has 1.5 million to 2.5 million clones, approximately 94% seen once; the top ten hold approximately 1.2%. Source material: naive CD8+ T cells sorted from blood. These receptors all stem from a man aged 18 to 35 in good health. Each CDR3 is given with its conserved first and last residue. Fields, in order: V gene, D gene, CDR3 length, J gene, clone size, CDR3 protein, CDR3 DNA. A D gene is named only where the DNA matches it firmly. Rows may omit the clone size; those that give it use once, few, many or a size class.

v_call: TRBV4-3
d_call: .
cdr3_length: 15
j_call: TRBJ1-3
clone_size: .
cdr3_aa: CASSQDPGTGNTIYF
cdr3_nt: TGCGCCAGCAGCCAAGATCCCGGGACCGGAAACACCATATATTTT

v_call: TRBV7-9
d_call: .
cdr3_length: 13
j_call: TRBJ2-7
clone_size: .
cdr3_aa: CASSLGGTYEQYF
cdr3_nt: TGTGCCAGCAGCTTAGGAGGCACCTACGAGCAGTACTTC

v_call: TRBV7-6
d_call: .
cdr3_length: 16
j_call: TRBJ2-7
clone_size: .
cdr3_aa: CASSPGPRTRSYEQYF
cdr3_nt: TGTGCCAGCAGCCCGGGACCGAGGACCCGGTCCTACGAGCAGTACTTC

v_call: TRBV29-1
d_call: .
cdr3_length: 12
j_call: TRBJ2-7
clone_size: .
cdr3_aa: CSVRGSSYEQYF
cdr3_nt: TGCAGCGTTCGGGGCAGCAGCTACGAGCAGTACTTC

v_call: TRBV6-5
d_call: .
cdr3_length: 12
j_call: TRBJ2-1
clone_size: .
cdr3_aa: CASGPGYNEQFF
cdr3_nt: TGTGCCAGCGGCCCGGGCTACAATGAGCAGTTCTTC

v_call: TRBV27
d_call: TRBD1
cdr3_length: 15
j_call: TRBJ1-1
clone_size: .
cdr3_aa: CASSLGTASRTEAFF
cdr3_nt: TGTGCCAGCAGTTTAGGGACAGCAAGTCGTACTGAAGCTTTCTTT

v_call: TRBV18
d_call: TRBD1
cdr3_length: 16
j_call: TRBJ2-3
clone_size: once
cdr3_aa: CASSTPGQGVRDTQYF
cdr3_nt: TGTGCCAGCTCAACACCGGGACAGGGGGTCAGAGATACGCAGTATTTT

v_call: TRBV6-5
d_call: .
cdr3_length: 14
j_call: TRBJ2-7
clone_size: .
cdr3_aa: CASSLNHGTGEQYF
cdr3_nt: TGTGCCAGCAGTTTAAATCACGGGACGGGTGAGCAGTACTTC

v_call: TRBV28
d_call: .
cdr3_length: 12
j_call: TRBJ1-1
clone_size: .
cdr3_aa: CASSYPDREAFF
cdr3_nt: TGTGCCAGCAGTTACCCCGACAGGGAAGCTTTCTTT

v_call: TRBV5-4
d_call: TRBD2
cdr3_length: 15
j_call: TRBJ2-3
clone_size: .
cdr3_aa: CASSFLAGVVDTQYF
cdr3_nt: TGTGCCAGCAGCTTCCTAGCGGGAGTAGTGGATACGCAGTATTTT

v_call: TRBV5-1
d_call: TRBD1
cdr3_length: 14
j_call: TRBJ1-3
clone_size: .
cdr3_aa: CASSLGDSGNTIYF
cdr3_nt: TGCGCCAGCAGCTTGGGGGACAGTGGAAACACCATATATTTT

v_call: TRBV4-3
d_call: TRBD2
cdr3_length: 18
j_call: TRBJ2-3
clone_size: .
cdr3_aa: CASSQEGGSGRFADTQYF
cdr3_nt: TGCGCCAGCAGCCAAGAGGGGGGTAGCGGGAGGTTCGCAGATACGCAGTATTTT

v_call: TRBV29-1
d_call: .
cdr3_length: 17
j_call: TRBJ2-7
clone_size: .
cdr3_aa: CSVDGGEGGPTSYEQYF
cdr3_nt: TGCAGCGTTGACGGGGGAGAGGGAGGCCCGACCTCCTACGAGCAGTACTTC

v_call: TRBV6-1
d_call: .
cdr3_length: 14
j_call: TRBJ2-5
clone_size: .
cdr3_aa: CASSEGGYGETQYF
cdr3_nt: TGTGCCAGCAGTGAAGGGGGCTATGGGGAGACCCAGTACTTC

v_call: TRBV2
d_call: .
cdr3_length: 13
j_call: TRBJ1-1
clone_size: .
cdr3_aa: CASTGRLNTEAFF
cdr3_nt: TGTGCCAGCACCGGACGGCTGAACACTGAAGCTTTCTTT

v_call: TRBV2
d_call: .
cdr3_length: 12
j_call: TRBJ2-7
clone_size: .
cdr3_aa: CASSERSYEQYF
cdr3_nt: TGTGCCAGCAGTGAAAGGTCCTACGAGCAGTACTTC

v_call: TRBV7-6
d_call: .
cdr3_length: 13
j_call: TRBJ2-1
clone_size: .
cdr3_aa: CASSLTQVNEQFF
cdr3_nt: TGTGCCAGCAGCTTAACGCAGGTTAATGAGCAGTTCTTC

v_call: TRBV5-6
d_call: .
cdr3_length: 13
j_call: TRBJ2-7
clone_size: .
cdr3_aa: CASSSTVSYEQYF
cdr3_nt: TGTGCCAGCAGCTCTACAGTCTCCTACGAGCAGTACTTC

v_call: TRBV27
d_call: .
cdr3_length: 14
j_call: TRBJ2-1
clone_size: .
cdr3_aa: CASSFHEQTNEQFF
cdr3_nt: TGTGCCAGCAGTTTCCACGAACAGACCAATGAGCAGTTCTTC

v_call: TRBV9
d_call: .
cdr3_length: 15
j_call: TRBJ1-2
clone_size: .
cdr3_aa: CASSAENSVIYGYTF
cdr3_nt: TGTGCCAGCAGCGCCGAGAATTCAGTTATCTATGGCTACACCTTC

v_call: TRBV19
d_call: TRBD1
cdr3_length: 15
j_call: TRBJ2-7
clone_size: .
cdr3_aa: CASSAYRQGVSEQYF
cdr3_nt: TGTGCCAGTAGTGCGTATCGACAGGGAGTAAGCGAGCAGTACTTC

v_call: TRBV7-9
d_call: .
cdr3_length: 13
j_call: TRBJ2-1
clone_size: .
cdr3_aa: CASRRDVNNEQFF
cdr3_nt: TGTGCCAGCAGACGGGACGTAAACAATGAGCAGTTCTTC

v_call: TRBV6-5
d_call: TRBD1
cdr3_length: 14
j_call: TRBJ2-7
clone_size: .
cdr3_aa: CASSYGDRAYEQYF
cdr3_nt: TGTGCCAGCAGTTACGGCGACAGGGCGTACGAGCAGTACTTC

v_call: TRBV4-1
d_call: .
cdr3_length: 17
j_call: TRBJ1-1
clone_size: .
cdr3_aa: CASSHPPGGFMNTEAFF
cdr3_nt: TGCGCCAGCAGCCATCCTCCCGGGGGGTTCATGAACACTGAAGCTTTCTTT

v_call: TRBV6-5
d_call: .
cdr3_length: 15
j_call: TRBJ1-2
clone_size: .
cdr3_aa: CASSYSDGPNYGYTF
cdr3_nt: TGTGCCAGCAGTTACTCGGATGGACCCAACTATGGCTACACCTTC

v_call: TRBV4-1
d_call: TRBD2
cdr3_length: 14
j_call: TRBJ2-1
clone_size: .
cdr3_aa: CASSQAGGRDEQFF
cdr3_nt: TGCGCCAGCAGCCAGGCGGGAGGACGCGATGAGCAGTTCTTC

v_call: TRBV5-1
d_call: .
cdr3_length: 16
j_call: TRBJ1-1
clone_size: .
cdr3_aa: CASSLTGLPSNTEAFF
cdr3_nt: TGCGCCAGCAGCTTGACAGGTTTGCCCTCGAACACTGAAGCTTTCTTT

v_call: TRBV7-9
d_call: .
cdr3_length: 16
j_call: TRBJ2-5
clone_size: .
cdr3_aa: CASSLGRGREEETQYF
cdr3_nt: TGTGCCAGCAGCTTAGGGCGGGGCAGGGAGGAAGAGACCCAGTACTTC

v_call: TRBV4-1
d_call: TRBD1
cdr3_length: 17
j_call: TRBJ2-2
clone_size: .
cdr3_aa: CASSPPGGQGRAGELFF
cdr3_nt: TGCGCCAGCAGCCCCCCAGGGGGACAGGGACGGGCCGGGGAGCTGTTTTTT

v_call: TRBV4-1
d_call: TRBD1
cdr3_length: 14
j_call: TRBJ2-7
clone_size: .
cdr3_aa: CASSQVRGLNEQYF
cdr3_nt: TGCGCCAGCAGCCAAGTCAGGGGGCTCAACGAGCAGTACTTC

v_call: TRBV7-2
d_call: .
cdr3_length: 12
j_call: TRBJ2-1
clone_size: .
cdr3_aa: CASSLKGYEQFF
cdr3_nt: TGTGCCAGCAGCTTAAAGGGCTACGAGCAGTTCTTC

v_call: TRBV27
d_call: TRBD1
cdr3_length: 15
j_call: TRBJ2-5
clone_size: .
cdr3_aa: CASSLGTGFEETQYF
cdr3_nt: TGTGCCAGCAGTTTAGGGACAGGGTTTGAGGAGACCCAGTACTTC

v_call: TRBV27
d_call: .
cdr3_length: 13
j_call: TRBJ2-1
clone_size: .
cdr3_aa: CASSLQGRNEQFF
cdr3_nt: TGTGCCAGCAGTTTACAGGGCCGGAATGAGCAGTTCTTC

v_call: TRBV29-1
d_call: TRBD1
cdr3_length: 14
j_call: TRBJ2-7
clone_size: .
cdr3_aa: CSAGGTGRHYEQYF
cdr3_nt: TGCAGCGCCGGAGGGACAGGGAGGCACTACGAGCAGTACTTC

v_call: TRBV27
d_call: .
cdr3_length: 15
j_call: TRBJ1-5
clone_size: .
cdr3_aa: CASSFYRNSNQPQHF
cdr3_nt: TGTGCCAGCAGTTTTTACAGAAATAGCAATCAGCCCCAGCATTTT

v_call: TRBV28
d_call: TRBD1
cdr3_length: 13
j_call: TRBJ2-7
clone_size: .
cdr3_aa: CANSDGQDYEQYF
cdr3_nt: TGTGCCAACAGTGATGGACAGGACTACGAGCAGTACTTC

v_call: TRBV11-2
d_call: .
cdr3_length: 15
j_call: TRBJ1-1
clone_size: .
cdr3_aa: CASSLGTRLNTEAFF
cdr3_nt: TGTGCCAGCAGCTTAGGAACACGGCTGAACACTGAAGCTTTCTTT

v_call: TRBV11-1
d_call: .
cdr3_length: 13
j_call: TRBJ2-3
clone_size: .
cdr3_aa: CASSFDFGDTQYF
cdr3_nt: TGTGCCAGCAGCTTTGACTTTGGGGATACGCAGTATTTT

v_call: TRBV6-5
d_call: .
cdr3_length: 14
j_call: TRBJ1-2
clone_size: .
cdr3_aa: CASSYSEGGYGYTF
cdr3_nt: TGTGCCAGCAGTTACTCAGAGGGGGGCTATGGCTACACCTTC

v_call: TRBV27
d_call: TRBD1
cdr3_length: 15
j_call: TRBJ2-2
clone_size: .
cdr3_aa: CASSFLGTGGGELFF
cdr3_nt: TGTGCCAGCAGTTTTCTCGGGACAGGGGGCGGGGAGCTGTTTTTT

v_call: TRBV30
d_call: TRBD1
cdr3_length: 18
j_call: TRBJ1-5
clone_size: .
cdr3_aa: CAWSRGETGPYSNQPQHF
cdr3_nt: TGTGCCTGGAGCAGGGGGGAAACGGGCCCCTATAGCAATCAGCCCCAGCATTTT

v_call: TRBV4-2
d_call: .
cdr3_length: 13
j_call: TRBJ2-7
clone_size: .
cdr3_aa: CASSQDSWNEQYF
cdr3_nt: TGTGCCAGCAGCCAAGATTCCTGGAACGAGCAGTACTTC

v_call: TRBV7-9
d_call: .
cdr3_length: 12
j_call: TRBJ1-1
clone_size: .
cdr3_aa: CASKKMNTEAFF
cdr3_nt: TGTGCCAGCAAGAAAATGAACACTGAAGCTTTCTTT

v_call: TRBV11-2
d_call: .
cdr3_length: 15
j_call: TRBJ2-1
clone_size: .
cdr3_aa: CASSLMWDPGNEQFF
cdr3_nt: TGTGCCAGCAGCTTAATGTGGGACCCCGGGAATGAGCAGTTCTTC

v_call: TRBV11-1
d_call: TRBD2
cdr3_length: 13
j_call: TRBJ2-1
clone_size: .
cdr3_aa: CASSFGTSGEQFF
cdr3_nt: TGTGCCAGCAGCTTTGGGACTAGTGGAGAGCAGTTCTTC

v_call: TRBV28
d_call: .
cdr3_length: 18
j_call: TRBJ1-5
clone_size: .
cdr3_aa: CASSPRQVLFDSNQPQHF
cdr3_nt: TGTGCCAGCAGTCCACGACAGGTACTGTTTGATAGCAATCAGCCCCAGCATTTT

v_call: TRBV5-6
d_call: .
cdr3_length: 12
j_call: TRBJ1-1
clone_size: once
cdr3_aa: CASSEGNTEAFF
cdr3_nt: TGTGCCAGCAGTGAAGGGAACACTGAAGCTTTCTTT

v_call: TRBV7-3
d_call: .
cdr3_length: 18
j_call: TRBJ2-1
clone_size: .
cdr3_aa: CASSLGASQTESYNEQFF
cdr3_nt: TGTGCCAGCAGCTTAGGGGCTAGCCAGACAGAGTCCTACAATGAGCAGTTCTTC

v_call: TRBV9
d_call: TRBD2
cdr3_length: 14
j_call: TRBJ2-3
clone_size: once
cdr3_aa: CASWRGGNTDTQYF
cdr3_nt: TGTGCCAGCTGGCGCGGGGGGAACACAGATACGCAGTATTTT

v_call: TRBV4-1
d_call: .
cdr3_length: 17
j_call: TRBJ2-3
clone_size: .
cdr3_aa: CASSQDGPGMATDTQYF
cdr3_nt: TGCGCCAGCAGCCAAGATGGACCGGGGATGGCTACAGATACGCAGTATTTT

v_call: TRBV13
d_call: .
cdr3_length: 15
j_call: TRBJ2-3
clone_size: .
cdr3_aa: CASTSSGLETDTQYF
cdr3_nt: TGTGCCAGCACCTCCTCTGGGCTAGAGACAGATACGCAGTATTTT

v_call: TRBV6-5
d_call: .
cdr3_length: 13
j_call: TRBJ1-4
clone_size: .
cdr3_aa: CASSGLANEKLFF
cdr3_nt: TGTGCCAGCTCAGGGTTGGCTAATGAAAAACTGTTTTTT

v_call: TRBV5-8
d_call: TRBD1
cdr3_length: 16
j_call: TRBJ2-1
clone_size: .
cdr3_aa: CASSLEGTGHYNEQFF
cdr3_nt: TGTGCCAGCAGCTTGGAGGGGACAGGGCACTACAATGAGCAGTTCTTC

v_call: TRBV29-1
d_call: .
cdr3_length: 14
j_call: TRBJ2-5
clone_size: .
cdr3_aa: CSVGEGLHGETQYF
cdr3_nt: TGCAGCGTGGGAGAGGGGCTCCATGGGGAGACCCAGTACTTC

v_call: TRBV19
d_call: TRBD1
cdr3_length: 15
j_call: TRBJ1-1
clone_size: .
cdr3_aa: CASSPNGQGNTEAFF
cdr3_nt: TGTGCCAGTAGCCCTAACGGACAGGGGAACACTGAAGCTTTCTTT

v_call: TRBV27
d_call: .
cdr3_length: 13
j_call: TRBJ2-7
clone_size: .
cdr3_aa: CASQLTVSYEQYF
cdr3_nt: TGTGCCAGCCAGTTGACAGTTTCCTACGAGCAGTACTTC

v_call: TRBV27
d_call: .
cdr3_length: 13
j_call: TRBJ2-3
clone_size: .
cdr3_aa: CASSFLGTDTQYF
cdr3_nt: TGTGCCAGCAGTTTTTTAGGGACCGATACGCAGTATTTT

v_call: TRBV28
d_call: .
cdr3_length: 15
j_call: TRBJ2-3
clone_size: .
cdr3_aa: CASSLDKISTDTQYF
cdr3_nt: TGTGCCAGCAGTTTAGATAAAATAAGCACAGATACGCAGTATTTT

v_call: TRBV28
d_call: .
cdr3_length: 15
j_call: TRBJ1-5
clone_size: .
cdr3_aa: CASSLMQGSNQPQHF
cdr3_nt: TGTGCCAGCAGTTTAATGCAGGGTAGCAATCAGCCCCAGCATTTT